This T cell receptor (beta chain) came from a study of T cell responses to AZD1222 COVID-19 vaccine. General study results and limits: Close to half of all spike-specific TCRs reportedly target regions of the variants that are unmutated. Just 5 to 7 AZD1222 recipients tested seropositive at baseline. Females made up more of the donors, who were largely white British, and clonal diversity may have come out too low. Two AZD1222 doses significantly raised spike-specific TCR breadth and depth over controls.

Of note for this clone: Antigen: not known.

The CDR3 runs to 12 residues. CDR1 is GTSNPN and CDR2 is SVGIG in the germline V gene (reference sequence). V was trimmed by 0 bases and J by 9 bases, leaving 10 bases between them. TCRdb keeps only in-frame clones here, not all; method: immunoSEQ multiplex PCR. The sample has about 150,000 clones, roughly 89% seen once. This chain joins TRBV30 and TRBJ2-3, with D perhaps TRBD1 (6 bases). Specimen: peripheral blood, collected 28 days after the second AZD1222 dose. This clonotype was sampled from an adult who received the AZD1222 COVID-19 vaccine. The CDR3 sequence is CAWSVQGETQYF. The CDR3 DNA is TGTGCCTGGAGTGTACAGGGAGAAACGCAGTATTTT.